The rows below give T cell receptor beta chains drawn from one sample of a study of early T cells in non-severe SARS-CoV-2 infection. TCRdb independently ran MiXCR on the 5' RACE reads; one entry per CDR3 protein. The sample has tens of thousands of distinct CDR3 sequences; around 10% are singletons. Sequenced material: whole blood. The receptors were gathered from an adult who was a healthcare worker with PCR-confirmed SARS-CoV-2 infection or an uninfected control (not recorded which). Both conserved end residues are part of each CDR3. D genes are given only for firm matches. Rows give clone size only sometimes, using once, few, many, or a class for an expanded clone.

J gene,V gene,clone size,D gene,CDR3 protein,CDR3 DNA
TRBJ2-1,TRBV12-3/TRBV12-4,few,TRBD2,CASSLGGGLIYNEQFF,TGTGCCAGCAGTTTAGGGGGGGGACTCATATACAATGAGCAGTTCTTC
TRBJ2-5,TRBV13,few,-,CASSLGLRRAQYF,TGTGCCAGCAGCTTAGGACTAAGGCGGGCCCAGTACTTC
TRBJ1-3,TRBV20-1,few,-,CSAPNPQGSGNTIYF,TGCAGTGCCCCAAACCCACAGGGTTCTGGAAACACCATATATTTT
TRBJ2-3,TRBV4-2,-,-,CASSQEMGGRTDTQYF,TGTGCCAGCAGCCAAGAGATGGGTGGGAGAACAGATACGCAGTATTTT
TRBJ2-7,TRBV29-1,many,-,CSVEQTTGYEQYF,TGCAGCGTTGAGCAAACGACAGGCTACGAGCAGTACTTC
TRBJ2-5,TRBV20-1,-,TRBD2,CSARLRAGGSETQYF,TGCAGTGCTAGACTCCGAGCGGGGGGGAGTGAGACCCAGTACTTC
TRBJ2-3,TRBV11-2,-,-,CASSLGASGTDTQYF,TGTGCCAGCAGCTTAGGGGCTAGCGGCACAGATACGCAGTATTTT
TRBJ2-1,TRBV19,few,TRBD1,CASSIMGQANEQFF,TGTGCCAGTAGTATAATGGGACAGGCCAATGAGCAGTTCTTC
TRBJ1-2,TRBV12-3/TRBV12-4,-,-,CASSPWTMSGGYTF,TGTGCCAGCAGTCCGTGGACGATGTCAGGTGGCTACACCTTC
TRBJ1-2,TRBV6-1,-,-,CASSLEVDRGYTF,TGTGCCAGCAGTTTAGAGGTCGACCGGGGCTACACCTTC
TRBJ2-1,TRBV7-8,many,TRBD1,CASGDRVSSYNEQFF,TGTGCCAGCGGGGACAGGGTCAGCTCCTACAATGAGCAGTTCTTC
TRBJ1-3,TRBV3-1,-,-,CASSPDSRNTIYF,TGTGCCAGCAGCCCCGATTCTAGAAACACCATATATTTT
TRBJ2-2,TRBV20-1,few,-,CSARLPGTLSTGELFF,TGCAGTGCTAGACTCCCCGGGACTCTTAGCACCGGGGAGCTGTTTTTT
TRBJ2-7,TRBV27,-,TRBD2,CASSLERGGYEQYF,TGTGCCAGCAGTCTCGAGCGGGGAGGCTACGAGCAGTACTTC
TRBJ2-7,TRBV30,few,-,CAWSVQQILHF,TGTGCCTGGAGTGTACAACAGATTTTGCACTTC
TRBJ1-2,TRBV5-1,many,-,CASRELQGQGYTF,TGCGCCAGCCGAGAGCTACAGGGACAAGGCTACACCTTC